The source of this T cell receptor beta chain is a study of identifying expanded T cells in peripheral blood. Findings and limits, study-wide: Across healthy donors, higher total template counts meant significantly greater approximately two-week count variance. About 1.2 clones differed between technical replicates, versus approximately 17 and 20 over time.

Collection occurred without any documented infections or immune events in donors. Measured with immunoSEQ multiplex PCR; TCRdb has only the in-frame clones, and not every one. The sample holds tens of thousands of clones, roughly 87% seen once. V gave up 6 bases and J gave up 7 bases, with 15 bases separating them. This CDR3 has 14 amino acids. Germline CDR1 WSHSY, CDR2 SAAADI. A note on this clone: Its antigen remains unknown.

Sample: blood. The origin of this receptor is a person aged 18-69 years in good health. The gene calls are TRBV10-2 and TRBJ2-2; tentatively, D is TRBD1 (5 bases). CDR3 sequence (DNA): TGCGCCAGCAGCGGGCAGGGCGAAGGCGGGGAGCTGTTTTTT. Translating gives CASSGQGEGGELFF.